This is a list of T cell receptor beta chains from one sample in a study of CD8+ T cells in alopecia areata. Only in-frame clones appear in the TCRdb table, and some are missing; sequencing was by immunoSEQ multiplex PCR. The sample comprises approximately 200,000 clones, about three fifths of which are singletons, and 5.5% rests with the top ten. The source material was CD4+ T cells sorted from blood, sampled at week 24, from a patient treated with tofacitinib. These receptors all stem from a human donor with alopecia areata. Each CDR3 is given without its conserved first and last residue. D genes are given only for firm matches.

D gene | J gene | V gene | CDR3 protein
NA | TRBJ2-7 | TRBV29-1 | SVESTYEQY
TRBD2 | TRBJ2-5 | TRBV29-1 | SVAASGVETQY
TRBD1 | TRBJ2-7 | TRBV6-5 | ASGRWDRQYEQY
NA | TRBJ2-1 | TRBV5-1 | ASSLVPGNNEQF
TRBD2 | TRBJ2-4 | TRBV20-1 | SASGGDIQY
NA | TRBJ1-2 | TRBV6-5 | ASSYGALDYGYT
NA | TRBJ1-3 | TRBV19 | ASEGHSGNTIY
NA | TRBJ2-1 | TRBV11-1 | ASSSSDEQF
TRBD2 | TRBJ2-1 | TRBV4-3 | ASSQALAGASSYNEQF
NA | TRBJ2-5 | TRBV4-3 | ASSRQTQETQY
NA | TRBJ1-2 | TRBV29-1 | SVEGWSEGYT
TRBD1 | TRBJ1-4 | TRBV7-9 | ASTPGLQGEGNEKLF
NA | TRBJ2-3 | TRBV5-1 | ASSQGQFSTDTQY
NA | TRBJ1-2 | TRBV29-1 | SVGPQQGIYGYT
NA | TRBJ2-7 | TRBV5-1 | ASSLDGTYEQY
NA | TRBJ2-1 | TRBV29-1 | SAFLAGSSYNEQF
NA | TRBJ2-5 | TRBV29-1 | SGQTRAFTQY
NA | TRBJ2-2 | TRBV25-1 | ASSEYAESNTGELF
TRBD1 | TRBJ2-7 | TRBV25-1 | ASSGPGTGRYYEQY
TRBD1 | TRBJ1-1 | TRBV19 | ASSADRGNLNTEAF
NA | TRBJ1-1 | TRBV4-3 | ASSYLNTEAF
TRBD1 | TRBJ2-4 | TRBV19 | ASSGDPEWDRVTKNIQY
NA | TRBJ2-2 | TRBV11-1 | ASSEEELAGELF
NA | TRBJ2-7 | TRBV7-2 | ASSSSHSYEQY
TRBD1 | TRBJ1-1 | TRBV27 | ASSLQGAPTEAF
NA | TRBJ1-2 | TRBV23-1 | ASSRRTNYGYT
NA | TRBJ1-5 | TRBV19 | ASRLGGSSSNQPQH
TRBD1 | TRBJ1-2 | TRBV4-2 | ASSQVGAGTAYGYT
TRBD2 | TRBJ2-1 | TRBV10-3 | AISEPQRRLAGVGEQF
TRBD2 | TRBJ2-3 | TRBV2 | ASSQGTSGVTDTQY
NA | TRBJ2-7 | TRBV18 | ASSVGEAYEQY
TRBD2 | TRBJ2-5 | TRBV7-3 | ASSSGLAGVGETQY
TRBD2 | TRBJ2-1 | TRBV4-1 | ASSQDGQRGRDNEQF
NA | TRBJ1-6 | TRBV7-9 | ASSLEGDISPLH
NA | TRBJ2-1 | TRBV2 | ASRALEGDSYNEQF
NA | TRBJ2-2 | TRBV2 | ASSESPDGTGELF
NA | TRBJ2-7 | TRBV18 | ASSPFTGSSYEQY
NA | TRBJ2-2 | TRBV30 | AWKELYTGELF